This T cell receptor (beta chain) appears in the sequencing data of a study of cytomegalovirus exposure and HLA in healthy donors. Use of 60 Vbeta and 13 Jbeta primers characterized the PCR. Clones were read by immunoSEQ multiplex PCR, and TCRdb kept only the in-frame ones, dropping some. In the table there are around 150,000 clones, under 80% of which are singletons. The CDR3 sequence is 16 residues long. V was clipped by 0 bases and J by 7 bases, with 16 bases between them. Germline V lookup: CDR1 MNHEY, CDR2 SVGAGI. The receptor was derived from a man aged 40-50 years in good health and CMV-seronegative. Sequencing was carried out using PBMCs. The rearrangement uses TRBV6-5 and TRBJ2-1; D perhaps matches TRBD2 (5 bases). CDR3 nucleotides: TGTGCCAGCAGTTACTCGAGGGCTTCGTGGGAGAATGAGCAGTTCTTC. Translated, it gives CASSYSRASWENEQFF.